This TCR beta chain came from a study of T cell repertoires in cytomegalovirus infection. The wider study: Recently identified HLA-C-restricted CMV epitopes were among the peptides used. CMV infection and matching HLA type were both indicated by public TCR beta signatures. Findings of the study overall: Cumulative public TCR beta family frequency identified carriers of CMV plus the relevant HLA.

Worth noting for this clonotype: Antigen specificity is unknown.

CDR1 is SNHLY and CDR2 is FYNNEI in the germline V gene. The CDR3 extends over 16 amino acids. J gave up 5 bases and V 3 bases, and 12 bases lay outside the gene matches. TCRdb fed the reads into MiXCR, producing one record per CDR3 protein. The sample has approximately 220,000 distinct CDR3 sequences, around 35% seen once; the top ten hold 55% to 60%. The chain has TRBV2 and TRBJ2-5, with 7 positions matching TRBD1. The clonotype was recovered from a human donor in good health (CMV status not recorded). Some clones in this sample may be carry-over from other donors' samples. The specimen comprised CD8+ T cells from cultured PBMCs, sampled from culture after CMV antigen stimulation. For the CDR3, the DNA is TGTGCCAGCAGTGACGGGGCGACAGGGACGGTGGAGACCCAGTACTTC. Amino acid sequence: CASSDGATGTVETQYF.